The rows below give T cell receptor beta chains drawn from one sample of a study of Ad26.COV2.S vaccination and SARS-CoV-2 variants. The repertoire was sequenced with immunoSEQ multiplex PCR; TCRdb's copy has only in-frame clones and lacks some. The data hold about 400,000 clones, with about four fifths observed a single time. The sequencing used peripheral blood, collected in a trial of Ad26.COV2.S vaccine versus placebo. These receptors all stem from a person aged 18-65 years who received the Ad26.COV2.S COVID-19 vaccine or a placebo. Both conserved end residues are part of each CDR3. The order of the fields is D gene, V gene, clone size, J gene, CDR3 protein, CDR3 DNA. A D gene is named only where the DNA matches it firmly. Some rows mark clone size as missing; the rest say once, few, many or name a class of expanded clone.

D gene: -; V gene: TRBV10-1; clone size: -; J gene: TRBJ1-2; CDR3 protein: CASSEAGSYGYTF; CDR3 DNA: TGCGCCAGCAGTGAGGCAGGGAGCTATGGCTACACCTTC
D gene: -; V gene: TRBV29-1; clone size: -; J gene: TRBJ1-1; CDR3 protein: CSVEGRFTEAFF; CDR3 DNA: TGCAGCGTTGAAGGGAGATTCACTGAAGCTTTCTTT
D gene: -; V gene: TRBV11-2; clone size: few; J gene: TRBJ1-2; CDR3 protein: CASSLVAVDYGYTF; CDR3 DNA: TGTGCCAGCAGCTTAGTGGCGGTGGACTATGGCTACACCTTC
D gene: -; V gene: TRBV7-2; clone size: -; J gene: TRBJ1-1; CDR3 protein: CASSPTLPGGTEAFF; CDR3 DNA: TGTGCCAGCAGCCCAACGCTCCCCGGAGGGACTGAAGCTTTCTTT
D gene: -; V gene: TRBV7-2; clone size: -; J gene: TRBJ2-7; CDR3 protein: CASSLGQVEQYF; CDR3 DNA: TGTGCCAGCAGCTTAGGGCAGGTGGAGCAGTACTTC
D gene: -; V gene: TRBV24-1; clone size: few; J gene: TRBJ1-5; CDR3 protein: CATSDPGEPKTDSNQPQHF; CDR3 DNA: TGTGCCACCAGTGATCCCGGAGAACCAAAGACGGATAGCAATCAGCCCCAGCATTTT
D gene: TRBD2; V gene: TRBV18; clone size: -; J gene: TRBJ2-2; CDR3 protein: CASSPGRERTGELFF; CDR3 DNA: TGTGCCAGCTCACCGGGGCGGGAGAGGACCGGGGAGCTGTTTTTT
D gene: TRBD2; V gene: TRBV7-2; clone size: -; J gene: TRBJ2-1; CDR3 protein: CASSLALGRGVYNEQFF; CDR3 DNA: TGTGCCAGCAGCTTAGCCCTAGGGCGGGGGGTCTACAATGAGCAGTTCTTC
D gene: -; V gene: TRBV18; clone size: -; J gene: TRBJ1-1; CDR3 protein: CASSPQRGRLNTEAFF; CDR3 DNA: TGTGCCAGCTCACCACAACGGGGGCGCTTGAACACTGAAGCTTTCTTT
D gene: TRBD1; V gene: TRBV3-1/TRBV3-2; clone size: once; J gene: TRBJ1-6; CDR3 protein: CASSLTGGSPLHF; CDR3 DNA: TGTGCCAGCAGCCTGACAGGGGGATCACCCCTCCACTTT
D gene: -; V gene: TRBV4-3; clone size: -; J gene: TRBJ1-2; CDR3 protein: CASSQVEGVGGYTF; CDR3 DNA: TGCGCCAGCAGCCAGGTCGAAGGGGTTGGGGGCTACACCTTC
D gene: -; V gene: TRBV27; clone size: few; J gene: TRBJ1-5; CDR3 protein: CASSSYSNQPQHF; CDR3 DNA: TGTGCCAGCAGCTCTTATAGCAATCAGCCCCAGCATTTT
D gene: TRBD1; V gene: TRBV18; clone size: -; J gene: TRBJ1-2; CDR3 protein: CASSPRTGQVGYGYTF; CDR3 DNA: TGTGCCAGCTCACCCCGGACAGGGCAAGTTGGCTATGGCTACACCTTC
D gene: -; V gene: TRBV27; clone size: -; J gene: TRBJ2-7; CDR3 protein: CASFRPGAGEQYF; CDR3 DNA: TGTGCCAGCTTTCGCCCGGGCGCTGGCGAGCAGTACTTC
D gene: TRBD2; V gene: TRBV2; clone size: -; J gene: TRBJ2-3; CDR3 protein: CASNPWREGTDTQYF; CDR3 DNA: TGTGCCAGCAACCCCTGGCGGGAGGGGACAGATACGCAGTATTTT
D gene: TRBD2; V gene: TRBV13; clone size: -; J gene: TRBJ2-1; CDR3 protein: CASSRLAGAPNEQFF; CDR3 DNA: TGTGCCAGCAGCCGACTAGCGGGGGCTCCCAATGAGCAGTTCTTC
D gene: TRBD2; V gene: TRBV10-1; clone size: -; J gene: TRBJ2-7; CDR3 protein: CASSDFPSGTYEQYF; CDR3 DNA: TGCGCCAGCAGTGATTTTCCTAGCGGGACCTACGAGCAGTACTTC
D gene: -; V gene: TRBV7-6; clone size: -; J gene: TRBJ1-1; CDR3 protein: CASSLAGRGMNTEAFF; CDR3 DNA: TGTGCCAGCAGCTTAGCTGGGCGGGGAATGAACACTGAAGCTTTCTTT
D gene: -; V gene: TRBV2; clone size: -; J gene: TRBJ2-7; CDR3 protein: CASNRGREQYF; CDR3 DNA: TGTGCCAGCAACCGGGGGCGTGAGCAGTACTTC
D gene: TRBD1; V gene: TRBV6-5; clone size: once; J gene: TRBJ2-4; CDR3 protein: CASSYSRGAKNIQYF; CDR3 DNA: TGTGCCAGCAGTTACTCCAGGGGGGCCAAAAACATTCAGTACTTC
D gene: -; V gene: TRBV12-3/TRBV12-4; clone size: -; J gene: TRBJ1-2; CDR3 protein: CASSLRRLGYTF; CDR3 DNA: TGTGCCAGCAGTTTAAGGCGTTTGGGCTACACCTTC
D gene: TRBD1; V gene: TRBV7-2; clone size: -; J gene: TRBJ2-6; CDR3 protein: CASSPQRTGSWGANVLTF; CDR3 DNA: TGTGCCAGCAGCCCACAGCGGACAGGGAGTTGGGGGGCCAACGTCCTGACTTTC
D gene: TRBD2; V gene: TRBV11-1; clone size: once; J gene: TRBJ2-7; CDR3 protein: CASSLDSGLGAHEQYF; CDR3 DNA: TGTGCCAGCAGCTTAGACTCCGGACTAGGGGCCCACGAGCAGTACTTC
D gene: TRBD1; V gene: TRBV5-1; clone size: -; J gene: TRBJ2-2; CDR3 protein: CASSWNRGNRNTGELFF; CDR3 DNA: TGCGCCAGCAGCTGGAACAGGGGAAATAGAAACACCGGGGAGCTGTTTTTT
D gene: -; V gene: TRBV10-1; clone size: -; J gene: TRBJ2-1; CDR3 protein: CASSGTGRDGRYNEQFF; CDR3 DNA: TGCGCCAGCAGTGGGACCGGCCGGGACGGAAGATACAATGAGCAGTTCTTC
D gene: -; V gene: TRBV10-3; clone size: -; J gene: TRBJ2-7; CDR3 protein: CAISESLAAYEQYF; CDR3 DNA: TGTGCCATCAGTGAGTCATTAGCGGCCTACGAGCAGTACTTC
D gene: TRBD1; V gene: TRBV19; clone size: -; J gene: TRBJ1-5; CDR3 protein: CASETGSQQPQHF; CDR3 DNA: TGTGCCAGTGAGACAGGGAGTCAGCAGCCCCAGCATTTT
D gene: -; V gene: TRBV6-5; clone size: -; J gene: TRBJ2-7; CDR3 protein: CASRAGNEQYF; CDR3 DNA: TGTGCCAGCAGAGCAGGTAACGAGCAGTACTTC
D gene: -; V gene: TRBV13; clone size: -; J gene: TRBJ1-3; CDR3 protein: CASSQDPAAGNTIYF; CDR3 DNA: TGTGCCAGCAGCCAAGACCCGGCCGCGGGAAACACCATATATTTT
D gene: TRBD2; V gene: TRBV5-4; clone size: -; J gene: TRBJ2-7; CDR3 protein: CASSSGLAGGHEQYF; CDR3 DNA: TGTGCCAGCAGCTCCGGACTAGCGGGGGGCCACGAGCAGTACTTC
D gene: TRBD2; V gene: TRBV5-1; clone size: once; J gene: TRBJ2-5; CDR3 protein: CASSFSLTSGGKETQYF; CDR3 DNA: TGCGCTAGCAGCTTTTCGTTAACTAGCGGGGGCAAAGAGACCCAGTACTTC
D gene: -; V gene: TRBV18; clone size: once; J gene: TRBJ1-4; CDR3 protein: CASSPLAGEKLFF; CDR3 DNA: TGTGCCAGCTCACCTCTGGCTGGTGAAAAACTGTTTTTT
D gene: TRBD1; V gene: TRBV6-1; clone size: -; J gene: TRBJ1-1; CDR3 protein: CASSSPTGGNGAFF; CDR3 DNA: TGTGCCAGCAGTTCCCCCACAGGGGGCAATGGGGCTTTCTTT
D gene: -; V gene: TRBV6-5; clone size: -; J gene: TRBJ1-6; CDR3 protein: CASSYSQGPSSPLHF; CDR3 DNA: TGTGCCAGCAGTTACTCGCAGGGGCCGAGTTCACCCCTCCACTTT
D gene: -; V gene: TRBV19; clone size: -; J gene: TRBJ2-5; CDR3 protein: CASSSLDQETQYF; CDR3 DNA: TGTGCCAGTAGTTCCCTGGACCAAGAGACCCAGTACTTC
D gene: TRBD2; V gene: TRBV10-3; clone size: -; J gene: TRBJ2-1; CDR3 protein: CATREGGVNEQFF; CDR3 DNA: TGTGCCACCCGGGAGGGCGGAGTCAATGAGCAGTTCTTC
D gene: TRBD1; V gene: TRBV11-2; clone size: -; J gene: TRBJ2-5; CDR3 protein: CASQGRGKETQYF; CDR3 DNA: TGTGCCAGCCAGGGCAGGGGGAAAGAGACCCAGTACTTC
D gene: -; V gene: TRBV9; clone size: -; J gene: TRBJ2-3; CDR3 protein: CASTPRNSLDTQYF; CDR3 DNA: TGTGCCAGCACCCCTAGGAACAGTCTCGATACGCAGTATTTT
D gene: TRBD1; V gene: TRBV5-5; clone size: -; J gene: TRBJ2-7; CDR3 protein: CASSPRGGASNYEQYF; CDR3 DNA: TGTGCCAGCAGCCCAAGAGGGGGCGCCTCCAACTACGAGCAGTACTTC
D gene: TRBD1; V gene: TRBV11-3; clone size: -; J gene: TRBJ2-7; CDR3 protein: CASSLGRGLFGDEQYF; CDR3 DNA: TGTGCCAGCAGCTTAGGCAGGGGGCTGTTCGGGGACGAGCAGTACTTC